A single sample is the source of the 21 T cell receptor beta chains below, sequenced in a study of blood T cells in healthy people across ages. Then a second PCR, running roughly 7 to 11 cycles, was carried out with a sample-barcoded 5' primer and a J-beta primer mix. TCRdb redid the calling of the 5' RACE reads with MiXCR, one entry per CDR3 protein. The repertoire consists of 380,000 or so distinct CDR3 sequences, with approximately 51% occurring once and the leading ten covering 50% to 65%. The specimen was blood. The receptors shown here come from a man aged 55 to 70 in good health.

The V gene is TRBV20-1, the J gene TRBJ2-1, with 9 bases aligning to TRBD2. Germline CDR1 DFQATT, CDR2 SNEGSKA (reference sequence). This CDR3 contains 17 residues. With 4 bases clipped from V and 3 bases from J, the junction kept 13 bases outside the gene matches. The CDR3 here is CSATRGSGGARYNEQFF. Here the CDR3 DNA reads TGCAGTGCTACCCGGGGTAGCGGGGGAGCGCGCTACAATGAGCAGTTCTTC.

This clonotype has a handful of counts. The rearrangement joins TRBV20-1 to TRBJ2-7; 7 bases match TRBD1. Per the germline V gene, CDR1 is DFQATT and CDR2 is SNEGSKA (reference sequence). Unmatched junction bases numbered 4, after V lost 6 bases and J lost 2 bases. This CDR3 region has 12 residues. CDR3 sequence reads: CSATGQAYEQYF. CDR3 bases: TGCAGTGCCACCGGACAGGCCTACGAGCAGTACTTC.

The chain recombines TRBV20-1 with TRBJ1-5; D gene unclear. The CDR3 totals 13 residues. Germline CDR1 DFQATT, CDR2 SNEGSKA (reference sequence). The V end lost 3 bases, the J end lost 1 base, and 7 bases lay between the germline ends. The chain's CDR3 is CSASEGSNQPQHF. The CDR3 DNA sequence: TGCAGTGCTAGTGAGGGAAGCAATCAGCCCCAGCATTTT.

This clonotype came up a few times. The J gene is TRBJ2-4, the V gene TRBV12-3 or TRBV12-4, with a possible D match to TRBD1 (6 bases). V was clipped by 6 bases and J by 1 base, with 13 bases between them. The CDR3 runs 15 residues. In DNA form, the CDR3 reads TGTGCCAGCAGCCCGGTCAGGGGCGCCAAAAACATTCAGTACTTC. Protein: CASSPVRGAKNIQYF.

This clonotype was seen more than once but under ten times. This chain links TRBV4-3 with TRBJ2-1, with TRBD1 as a possible D gene (5 bases). Between the trimmed V and J ends, which lost 3 bases and 3 bases, there was a span of 15 bases. The germline V gene has CDR1 LGHNA and CDR2 YSLEER. This CDR3 spans 16 amino acids. The CDR3 loop reads CASSHEGDLGYNEQFF. CDR3 DNA sequence: TGCGCCAGCAGCCACGAAGGGGATTTGGGCTACAATGAGCAGTTCTTC.

The rearrangement links TRBV12-3 or TRBV12-4 to TRBJ2-5, with TRBD2 as a possible D gene (6 bases). V was trimmed by 3 bases and J by 7 bases, leaving 15 bases between them. This CDR3 is 14 amino acids long. CDR3 region: CASSLGTEGGTQYF. The CDR3 bases are TGTGCCAGCAGTTTGGGGACGGAGGGTGGGACCCAGTACTTC.

This clonotype was seen repeatedly, ten times or more. The rearrangement uses TRBV11-2 and TRBJ2-5, with D hard to call. Between the trimmed V and J ends, which lost 3 bases and 5 bases, there was a span of 10 bases. Germline V lookup: CDR1 SGHAT, CDR2 FQNNGV. The CDR3 spans 13 residues. CDR3 DNA: TGTGCCAGCAGCTTCGGCCTTGGGGAGACCCAGTACTTC. Amino acid sequence: CASSFGLGETQYF.

This clonotype was found a few times. The CDR3 DNA reads as TGTGCCAGCAGCCTTGGCCAACTAGCGGGACGCTCAGATACGCAGTATTTT. As protein: CASSLGQLAGRSDTQYF. This chain uses TRBV7-2 with TRBJ2-3, with 10 bases aligning to TRBD2. This CDR3 has 17 amino acids. Germline CDR1 reads SGHTA; CDR2 reads FQGNSA. With V trimmed by 5 bases and J by 4 bases, 12 bases remained unmatched.

The table lists this clonotype with a few counts. J is TRBJ2-7 and V is TRBV2, with D possibly being TRBD2 (5 bases). Germline V gives CDR1 SNHLY, CDR2 FYNNEI. The CDR3 covers 15 residues. V lost 4 bases to trimming and J lost 7 bases, with 20 bases between them. The DNA for the CDR3 is TGTGCCAGCAGTGCCGACTACCCCTCTCACAATGAGCAGTACTTC. This sequence encodes CASSADYPSHNEQYF.

The chain is built from TRBV11-1 and TRBJ2-7; 8 bases agree with TRBD1. The junction had 3 bases not matched to a gene; V was cut back by 5 bases and J by 3 bases. Germline V gene sequence: CDR1 SGHAT, CDR2 FQDESV (reference sequence). This CDR3 has 13 residues. The CDR3 here is CASSVDRGYEQYF. CDR3 coding DNA: TGTGCCAGCAGCGTTGACAGGGGCTACGAGCAGTACTTC. Supplemented by reference TRBV11-1 and TRBJ2-7, the full variable domain reads EAEVAQSPRYKITEKSQAVAFWCDPISGHATLYWYRQILGQGPELLVQFQDESVVDDSQLPKDRFSAERLKGVDSTLKIQPAELGDSAMYLCASSVDRGYEQYFGPGTRLTVT.

This clonotype was seen only a few times. The genes are TRBV5-1 and TRBJ2-7, with D possibly TRBD1 on 6 matching bases. Germline CDR1 reads SGHRS; CDR2 reads YFSETQ. The V end was cut by 1 base, the J end by 0 bases, with 14 bases between. The CDR3 is made up of 16 amino acids. The CDR3 DNA reads as TGCGCCAGCAGCTTGAGGGTGGCGGACAGCTCCTACGAGCAGTACTTC. This translates into CASSLRVADSSYEQYF. Filled out from reference TRBV5-1 and TRBJ2-7, the complete variable domain reads KAGVTQTPRYLIKTRGQQVTLSCSPISGHRSVSWYQQTPGQGLQFLFEYFSETQRNKGNFPGRFSGRQFSNSRSEMNVSTLELGDSALYLCASSLRVADSSYEQYFGPGTRLTVT.

This clonotype has just one count. The CDR3 here is CASSSTGGLANTEAFF. The CDR3 DNA sequence: TGTGCCAGCAGCTCTACTGGGGGACTAGCGAACACTGAAGCTTTCTTT. The chain joins TRBV5-4 to TRBJ1-1; weak D call: TRBD1 (5 bases). V was trimmed by 3 bases and J by 1 base, leaving 16 bases between them. CDR1 and CDR2 (germline): SGHNT, YYREEE (reference sequence). The length of the CDR3 is 16 residues.

The chain employs TRBV20-1 and TRBJ2-3; D is ambiguous. Trimming shortened V by 6 bases and J by 0 bases, and 16 bases separated the two germline ends. This CDR3 has 15 amino acids. The germline V gene encodes CDR1 DFQATT and CDR2 SNEGSKA (reference sequence). The CDR3 loop reads CSAAARRTSTDTQYF. The CDR3, as DNA: TGCAGTGCCGCCGCCCGAAGAACTAGCACAGATACGCAGTATTTT.

The table lists this clonotype with a few counts. The rearrangement uses TRBV7-9 and TRBJ2-1; 10 bases fit TRBD1. Germline V gives CDR1 SEHNR, CDR2 FQNEAQ (reference sequence). This CDR3 spans 16 amino acids. The V segment lost 5 bases and the J segment 7 bases; nucleotides outside the gene matches: 11. The DNA for the CDR3 is TGTGCCAGCAGCCATCAGGAGACAGGGGGCAGAAATGAGCAGTTCTTC. Translation gives CASSHQETGGRNEQFF.

V is TRBV28 and J is TRBJ2-7, with 7 positions matching TRBD2. Per the germline V gene, CDR1 is MDHEN and CDR2 is SYDVKM. The ends lost 5 bases at V and 4 bases at J; junction bases unmatched: 5. The CDR3 totals 13 residues. CDR3: CASSPAGDYEQYF. In nucleotides, the CDR3 is TGTGCCAGCAGTCCCGCGGGAGATTACGAGCAGTACTTC.

V and J are TRBV6-1 and TRBJ2-2; possible D gene TRBD2, 5 bases. Trimming stripped 9 bases from V and 4 bases from J, with 24 bases between. Germline V gene sequence: CDR1 MNHNS, CDR2 SASEGT. This CDR3 has 17 amino acids. The CDR3 DNA reads as TGTGCCAGTCGCGGCTCGAGCGGCAATCAGCCCACCGGGGAGCTGTTTTTT. This sequence encodes CASRGSSGNQPTGELFF.

This clonotype was seen a handful of times. Given a much more abundant clone one base away, this may be a read error. The CDR3 nucleotides are TGCAGTGCTAGAGATGGAGGGGGAGGGGAGGGTTTTAGCACAGGTACGCAGTATTTT. Protein: CSARDGGGGEGFSTGTQYF. The chain has TRBV20-1 and TRBJ2-3; weak D call: TRBD2 (7 bases). The CDR3 sequence is 19 residues long. The germline V gene encodes CDR1 DFQATT and CDR2 SNEGSKA (reference sequence).

This clonotype was picked up a small number of times. The chain employs TRBV4-3 and TRBJ2-7; D unclear. Germline values: CDR1 LGHNA, CDR2 YSLEER. The CDR3 totals 15 residues. The V end lost 0 bases, the J end lost 0 bases, and 9 bases lay between the germline ends. The CDR3 nucleotides are TGCGCCAGCAGCCAAGAGGGGTTCGGCTCCTACGAGCAGTACTTC. Amino acid sequence: CASSQEGFGSYEQYF.

The chain uses TRBV3-1 and TRBJ2-3; maybe TRBD2 (5 bases). In germline, CDR1 is LGHDT, CDR2 YNNKEL (reference sequence). The CDR3 is 17 amino acids. Trimming removed 4 bases at V and 0 bases at J, with 17 bases between. The CDR3 DNA sequence: TGTGCCAGCAGCCGGACCGGAGGCAGAGCTAGCACAGATACGCAGTATTTT. Amino acids: CASSRTGGRASTDTQYF.

The genes are TRBV24-1 and TRBJ2-3, with a weak D call TRBD2 (7 bases). In germline, CDR1 is KGHDR, CDR2 SFDVKD. The CDR3 loop spans 13 amino acids. Trimming took off 10 bases at V and 0 bases at J, with 10 bases between the two ends. CDR3 sequence: CATAGASTDTQYF. The CDR3 DNA reads as TGTGCCACTGCGGGGGCGAGCACAGATACGCAGTATTTT.

The rearrangement uses TRBV20-1 and TRBJ1-5; D is unresolved. The CDR3 has 13 amino acids. V was shortened by 6 bases and J by 4 bases, with 13 bases between the two germline ends. CDR1 and CDR2 from the germline V gene are DFQATT and SNEGSKA (reference sequence). The DNA of the CDR3 is TGCAGTGCAGGTCGAGCACCTAATCAGCCCCAGCATTTT. Translation: CSAGRAPNQPQHF.